Presented here are 25 T cell receptor beta chains from one specimen sequenced in a study of shared clonotypes between healthy human individuals (dated by TCRdb to 2018 to 2020). The library relied on the immunoSEQ multiplex PCR assay. TCRdb provides this immuneACCESS table in a form limited to in-frame rearrangements. Some clones are lacking; in checked studies, under half of them reflect an unresolved V gene, and why the rest are absent is not known. This sample has roughly 2 million clones in its table, and 90% to 95% of those were observed once. The leading ten clones occupy 0.13% of the sample. The sequenced sample consisted of naive CD4+ T cells sorted from blood. The sample's cell subset or site label is to be understood as: CD45RA+ positively selected. Every receptor here comes from a man between 18 and 35 years old in good health.

This clone has at least ten counts. J is TRBJ1-1 and V is TRBV29-1; perhaps TRBD1 as D (6 bases). Trimming cost V 7 bases and J 1 base, with 16 bases left between them. The CDR3 covers 14 residues. Germline V gene sequence: CDR1 SQVTM, CDR2 ANQGSEA. The CDR3 nucleotides are TGCAGCGCCGCCGTGGGGGCAACGAACACTGAAGCTTTCTTT. Translated: CSAAVGATNTEAFF.

On this clone: The sample contains more than one DNA sequence encoding this CDR3. V usage is TRBV5-1 and J usage is TRBJ1-1, with 10 bases aligning to TRBD1. The CDR3 has 13 residues. Germline-derived CDR1 and CDR2 are SGHRS and YFSETQ. Trimming cost V 2 bases and J 8 bases; bases outside gene matches: 3. CDR3 nucleotides: TGCGCCAGCAGCTTAGACAGGGGGCCCGAAGCTTTCTTT. It specifies CASSLDRGPEAFF. The full variable domain, completed using reference TRBV5-1 and TRBJ1-1, is KAGVTQTPRYLIKTRGQQVTLSCSPISGHRSVSWYQQTPGQGLQFLFEYFSETQRNKGNFPGRFSGRQFSNSRSEMNVSTLELGDSALYLCASSLDRGPEAFFGQGTRLTVV.

This clone was observed a single time. Mismatch with germline at one junction end may stem from a read error. The rearrangement joins TRBV7-7 to TRBJ2-2, with D possibly being TRBD2 (5 bases). The CDR3 is 16 residues long. Germline V gene sequence: CDR1 SSHAT, CDR2 FNYEAQ (reference sequence). The CDR3 DNA reads TGTGCTAGCAGCTTAGCTGGAGGCTCGACCACCGGGGAGCTGTTTTTT. Amino acids: CASSLAGGSTTGELFF. The entire variable domain, with the rest obtained from reference TRBV7-7 and TRBJ2-2, is as follows: GAGVSQSPRYKVTKRGQDVTLRCDPISSHATLYWYQQALGQGPEFLTYFNYEAQPDKSGLPSDRFSAERPEGSISTLTIQRTEQRDSAMYRCASSLAGGSTTGELFFGEGSRLTVL.

J is TRBJ2-1 and V is TRBV4-3, with D perhaps TRBD2 (6 bases). This CDR3 is built from 14 residues. The germline V gene has CDR1 LGHNA and CDR2 YSLEER. V gave up 3 bases and J gave up 8 bases, with 14 bases separating them. The CDR3 spells CASSHLAEGYEQFF. The CDR3 nucleotides read TGCGCCAGCAGCCATTTAGCGGAGGGATATGAGCAGTTCTTC.

Comments on this clone: Other DNA sequences in this specimen translate into the identical CDR3. The genes are TRBV18 and TRBJ1-4, with D unresolved. The CDR3 totals 13 residues. The germline gives CDR1 KGHSH, CDR2 LQKENI. Trimming took off 3 bases at V and 4 bases at J, with 6 bases between the two ends. The DNA of the CDR3 is TGTGCCAGCTCACCCGGCCTTAATGAAAAACTGTTTTTT. This translates into CASSPGLNEKLFF.

The chain employs TRBV10-1 and TRBJ2-2, with D possibly called TRBD1 or TRBD2 (5 bases each). The CDR3 is 15 residues long. The V gene's germline CDR1 is WNHNN and CDR2 SYGVQD (reference sequence). Trimming took 8 bases from V and 0 from J, leaving 13 bases between them. CDR3 nucleotides: TGCGCCAGCGCTTCCGGGACGGCGAACACCGGGGAGCTGTTTTTT. Amino acid sequence: CASASGTANTGELFF.

The chain has TRBV5-1 and TRBJ1-1; D call uncertain. V was shortened by 5 bases and J by 4 bases, with 15 bases between the two germline ends. CDR3 size: 14 residues. CDR1 is SGHRS, CDR2 YFSETQ, per germline. The CDR3 here is CASSRWRDGTEAFF. The CDR3 DNA follows: TGCGCCAGCAGTAGATGGCGAGATGGCACTGAAGCTTTCTTT.

V gene TRBV28 combines with J gene TRBJ1-4; D is perhaps TRBD1 (6 bases). The ends were cut back, 8 bases at V and 6 bases at J, with 16 bases in the middle. In germline, CDR1 is MDHEN, CDR2 SYDVKM. This CDR3 spans 14 amino acids. The CDR3 protein is CASLTGGGDEKLFF. CDR3 coding DNA: TGTGCCAGCCTTACAGGTGGGGGCGATGAAAAACTGTTTTTT.

This clone was detected a few times. CDR3 nucleotides: TGTGCCAGCTCACCCTACGGGACATCGAATGGCTACACCTTC. It is translated as CASSPYGTSNGYTF. The chain has TRBV18 and TRBJ1-2, with D possibly TRBD1 on 6 matching bases. The germline CDR1 and CDR2 sequences are KGHSH and LQKENI. The length of the CDR3 is 14 residues. V was trimmed by 3 bases and J by 6 bases, leaving 14 bases between them. The complete variable domain, with remaining parts taken from reference TRBV18 and TRBJ1-2, reads NAGVMQNPRHLVRRRGQEARLRCSPMKGHSHVYWYRQLPEEGLKFMVYLQKENIIDESGMPKERFSAEFPKEGPSILRIQQVVRGDSAAYFCASSPYGTSNGYTFGSGTRLTVV.

Only one count was recorded for this clone. The gene calls are TRBV5-1 and TRBJ1-4, with 12 bases that match TRBD1. V lost 1 base and J lost 8; bases outside the gene matches: 3. The CDR3 extends over 15 amino acids. Germline CDR1 reads SGHRS; CDR2 reads YFSETQ. CDR3 nucleotide sequence: TGCGCCAGCAGCTTGTTGGGACAGGGGGCCGAAAAACTGTTTTTT. Residues: CASSLLGQGAEKLFF.

This clone has a count of ten or more. The rearrangement uses TRBV2 and TRBJ1-3; unclear D gene. Trimming took off 2 bases at V and 7 bases at J, with 12 bases between the two ends. This CDR3 comprises 14 residues. CDR1 is SNHLY, CDR2 FYNNEI, per germline. The CDR3 protein is CASSEIPVDNTIYF. The CDR3 DNA is TGTGCCAGCAGTGAAATACCGGTGGATAACACCATATATTTT.

V and J are TRBV6-5 and TRBJ2-2; 9 bases are shared with TRBD1. Germline-derived CDR1 and CDR2 are MNHEY and SVGAGI. CDR3 length: 15 amino acids. V was clipped by 9 bases and J by 6 bases; unmatched bases: 11. The CDR3 spells CASKPGQGGPGELFF. The DNA for the CDR3 is TGTGCCAGTAAACCGGGACAGGGAGGTCCCGGGGAGCTGTTTTTT.

This clone was seen just once. The chain links TRBV5-1 to TRBJ2-7; 9 positions match TRBD1. Per the germline V gene, CDR1 is SGHRS and CDR2 is YFSETQ. With V trimmed by 4 bases and J by 11 bases, 16 bases remained unmatched. The CDR3 covers 15 residues. This CDR3 is CASSRTGDSSRSEYF. In DNA, the CDR3 is TGCGCCAGCAGCAGGACAGGGGATAGTTCCCGATCTGAGTACTTC.

Concerning this clone: With a much larger clone just one base away, this may be a read error. Additional DNA sequences in this sample encode the identical CDR3. CDR3 in DNA: TGCAGCGTCGAAAGGACTGGAATGAACACTGAAGCTTTCTTT. Protein: CSVERTGMNTEAFF. The chain recombines TRBV29-1 with TRBJ1-1; no reliable D call. CDR1 and CDR2 from the germline V gene are SQVTM and ANQGSEA. CDR3 length equals 14 residues. V was shortened by 6 bases and J by 0 bases, with 14 bases between the two germline ends. Complete variable domain (other parts from reference TRBV29-1 and TRBJ1-1): SAVISQKPSRDICQRGTSLTIQCQVDSQVTMMFWYRQQPGQSLTLIATANQGSEATYESGFVIDKFPISRPNLTFSTLTVSNMSPEDSSIYLCSVERTGMNTEAFFGQGTRLTVV.

The CDR3 sequence is CASSYTWGANTEAFF. The DNA of the CDR3 is TGTGCCAGCAGTTACACCTGGGGGGCGAACACTGAAGCTTTCTTT. V is TRBV6-5 and J is TRBJ1-1; perhaps TRBD1 as D (6 bases). The V gene's germline CDR1 is MNHEY and CDR2 SVGAGI. This CDR3 region has 15 residues. Deletions cut 2 bases from V and 1 base from J, with 11 bases between.

In this sample, this clone turned up once. This chain uses TRBV4-3 with TRBJ2-3; the match to TRBD2 covers 11 bases. J was trimmed by 4 bases and V by 0 bases; bases with no gene match: 9. Per germline, CDR1 LGHNA and CDR2 YSLEER. CDR3 length: 18 amino acids. The CDR3 loop is CASSQDLAGGFGPDTQYF. CDR3 sequence (DNA): TGCGCCAGCAGCCAAGATCTAGCGGGAGGTTTTGGACCAGATACGCAGTATTTT.

This chain joins TRBV4-1 and TRBJ2-5, with TRBD2 matching over 8 bases. V lost 4 bases to trimming and J lost 5 bases; unmatched junction nucleotides: 15. Germline V gives CDR1 MGHRA, CDR2 YSYEKL. This CDR3 is 17 amino acids long. The CDR3 DNA sequence: TGCGCCAGCAGCCCACCACTAGCGGAATACGTTGGTGAGACCCAGTACTTC. Translating gives CASSPPLAEYVGETQYF.

This sequence joins TRBV2 and TRBJ2-1; no firm D call. CDR1 and CDR2 from the germline V gene are SNHLY and FYNNEI. This CDR3 spans 14 amino acids. V dropped 6 bases and J dropped 6 bases, with 15 bases sitting between them. In nucleotides, the CDR3 is TGTGCCAGCAGCCTTGGGGATGGGGTCAATGAGCAGTTCTTC. This sequence encodes CASSLGDGVNEQFF. The complete variable domain, with remaining parts taken from reference TRBV2 and TRBJ2-1, reads EPEVTQTPSHQVTQMGQEVILRCVPISNHLYFYWYRQILGQKVEFLVSFYNNEISEKSEIFDDQFSVERPDGSNFTLKIRSTKLEDSAMYFCASSLGDGVNEQFFGPGTRLTVL.

The chain joins TRBV9 to TRBJ2-3; D is perhaps TRBD2 (6 bases). The germline V and J ends were trimmed by 0 bases and 0 bases, with 14 bases remaining between them. The CDR3 runs 17 residues. Germline values: CDR1 SGDLS, CDR2 YYNGEE. The chain's CDR3 is CASSVDVAAKSTDTQYF. CDR3 bases: TGTGCCAGCAGCGTAGACGTAGCGGCTAAAAGCACAGATACGCAGTATTTT.

The CDR3 spells CASSLNPTTTEAFF. In nucleotides, the CDR3 is TGTGCCAGCAGCCTAAACCCGACTACCACTGAAGCTTTCTTT. V is TRBV11-2 and J is TRBJ1-1; D is unclear. Trimming pared 5 bases from V and 4 bases from J, leaving 14 bases between. Germline V gene sequence: CDR1 SGHAT, CDR2 FQNNGV. The CDR3 spans 14 residues. Full variable domain (rest looked up from reference TRBV11-2 and TRBJ1-1): EAGVAQSPRYKIIEKRQSVAFWCNPISGHATLYWYQQILGQGPKLLIQFQNNGVVDDSQLPKDRFSAERLKGVDSTLKIQPAKLEDSAVYLCASSLNPTTTEAFFGQGTRLTVV.

The chain has TRBV6-6 and TRBJ2-1, with TRBD1 matching over 7 bases. Looked up from germline, CDR1 is MNHNY and CDR2 is SVGAGI (reference sequence). The CDR3 is 15 residues long. V was clipped by 5 bases and J by 6 bases; unmatched bases: 10. CDR3 sequence: CASSRDRAIGNEQFF. The DNA for the CDR3 is TGTGCCAGCAGTCGCGACAGGGCAATAGGCAATGAGCAGTTCTTC.

This chain uses TRBV5-1 with TRBJ1-1; a weak D match, TRBD1 (5 bases). Germline-derived CDR1 and CDR2 are SGHRS and YFSETQ. This CDR3 has 19 residues. The ends were cut back, 3 bases at V and 0 bases at J, with 24 bases in the middle. CDR3 nucleotides: TGCGCCAGCAGCTGGACCGGGACCCAAAGATTTGACATGAACACTGAAGCTTTCTTT. This codes for CASSWTGTQRFDMNTEAFF. Full variable domain (missing parts from reference TRBV5-1 and TRBJ1-1): KAGVTQTPRYLIKTRGQQVTLSCSPISGHRSVSWYQQTPGQGLQFLFEYFSETQRNKGNFPGRFSGRQFSNSRSEMNVSTLELGDSALYLCASSWTGTQRFDMNTEAFFGQGTRLTVV.

CDR3 nucleotide sequence: TGTGCCAGCAGCCCCACCCCAGGAAACACCATATATTTT. Residues: CASSPTPGNTIYF. The gene calls are TRBV7-9 and TRBJ1-3; no firm D call. The germline V gene encodes CDR1 SEHNR and CDR2 FQNEAQ (reference sequence). This CDR3 region has 13 residues. Trimming removed 5 bases at V and 4 bases at J, with 9 bases between.

The CDR3 sequence is CASSEIAGGYGYTF. Written as DNA, the CDR3 is TGTGCCAGCAGTGAAATAGCAGGAGGGTATGGCTACACCTTC. This sequence joins TRBV2 and TRBJ1-2; no firm D call. The CDR3 consists of 14 residues. Germline V gives CDR1 SNHLY, CDR2 FYNNEI. Trimming removed 2 bases at V and 5 bases at J, with 12 bases between. Filled out from reference TRBV2 and TRBJ1-2, the complete variable domain reads EPEVTQTPSHQVTQMGQEVILRCVPISNHLYFYWYRQILGQKVEFLVSFYNNEISEKSEIFDDQFSVERPDGSNFTLKIRSTKLEDSAMYFCASSEIAGGYGYTFGSGTRLTVV.

On this clone itself: Other DNA sequences in the sample encode the same CDR3. The chain uses TRBV18 and TRBJ1-5; weak D call: TRBD1 (5 bases). The CDR3 contains 15 residues. V dropped 2 bases and J dropped 2 bases, with 10 bases sitting between them. Germline lookup yields CDR1 KGHSH and CDR2 LQKENI. The CDR3 region has the DNA TGTGCCAGCTCACCATCTGGGGGTGGCAATCAGCCCCAGCATTTT. Its protein is CASSPSGGGNQPQHF.